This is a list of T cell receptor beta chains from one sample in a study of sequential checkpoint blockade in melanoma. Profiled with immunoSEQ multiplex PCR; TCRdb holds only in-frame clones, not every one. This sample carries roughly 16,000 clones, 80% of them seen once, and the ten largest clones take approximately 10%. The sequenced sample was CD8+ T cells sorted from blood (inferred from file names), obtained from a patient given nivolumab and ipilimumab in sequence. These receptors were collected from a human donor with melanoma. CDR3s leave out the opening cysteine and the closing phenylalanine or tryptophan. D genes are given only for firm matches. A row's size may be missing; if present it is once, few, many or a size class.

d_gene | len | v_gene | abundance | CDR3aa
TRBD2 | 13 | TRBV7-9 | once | ASSFVGLAGNEQF
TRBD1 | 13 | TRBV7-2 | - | ASSLWGQGEDEQY
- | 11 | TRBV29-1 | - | SVEGPYPYEQY
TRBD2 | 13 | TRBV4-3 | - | ASSPGLAGGYEQY
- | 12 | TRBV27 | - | ASSPDYPQFGYT
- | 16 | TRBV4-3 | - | ASSQDPYRVGGDYGYT
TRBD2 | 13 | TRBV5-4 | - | ASSSTSGGAYEQY
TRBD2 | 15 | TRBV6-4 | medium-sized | ASSDSGGGSGANVLT
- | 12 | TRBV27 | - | ASSLSLGGAKQF
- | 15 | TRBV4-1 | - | ASSQVGLLGTNEKLF
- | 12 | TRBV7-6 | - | ASSLGAGPAPLH
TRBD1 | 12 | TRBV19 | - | ASSPRDSNQPQH
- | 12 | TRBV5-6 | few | ASSKGSGYYEQY
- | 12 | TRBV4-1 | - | ASSQERGHTEAF
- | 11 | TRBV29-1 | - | SVDVRASEGYT
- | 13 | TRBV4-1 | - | ASSQVRSSYNEQF
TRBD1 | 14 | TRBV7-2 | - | ASSHVATGGSEKLF
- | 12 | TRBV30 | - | AWSSRAPATEAF
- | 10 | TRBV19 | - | ASSIFGADAF
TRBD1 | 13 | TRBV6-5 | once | ASSTGTGESYEQY
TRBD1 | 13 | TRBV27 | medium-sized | ASSSGTALRAEQY
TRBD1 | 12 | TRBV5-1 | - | ASRPGTGGLEQY
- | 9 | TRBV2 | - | ASSPSYEQY
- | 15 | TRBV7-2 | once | ASSPSSTGPLYYGYT
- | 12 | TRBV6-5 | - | ASVPSQADSPLH
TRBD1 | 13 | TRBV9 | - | ASSPGQGSGNTIY
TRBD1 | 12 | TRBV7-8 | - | ASSLGRGDTEAF
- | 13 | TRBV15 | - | ATSRDFTSNQPQH
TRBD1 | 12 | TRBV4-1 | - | ASSRQGSSEKLF
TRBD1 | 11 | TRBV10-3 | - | AISETGDYEQY
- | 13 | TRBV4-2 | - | ASSPRAQGRDEQY
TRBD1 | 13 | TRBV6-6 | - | ASNRDRGVGTEAF
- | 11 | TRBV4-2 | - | ASSQDTSYEQY
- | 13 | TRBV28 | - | ASSFAGRRDQPQH
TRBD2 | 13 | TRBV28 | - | ASSFGLAGAGEQY
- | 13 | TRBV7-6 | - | ASSLDQGRLDEQF
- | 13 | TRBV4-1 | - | ASSPSRDSNQPQH
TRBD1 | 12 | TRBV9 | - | ASSPQGATYGYT
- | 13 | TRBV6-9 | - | ASSSPRRKSYGYT
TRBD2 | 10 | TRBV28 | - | ATSGGFYEQY
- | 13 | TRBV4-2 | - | ASSQERNFAYEQY
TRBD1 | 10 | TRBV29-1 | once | SFRDSSYEQY
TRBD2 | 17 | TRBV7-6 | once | ASSLVRTSGRAKSNEQF
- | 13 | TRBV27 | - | ASSRGTFLSYEQY
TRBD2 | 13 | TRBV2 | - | ASRGLAGGPYEQY
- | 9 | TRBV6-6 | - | ASSRDGGQY
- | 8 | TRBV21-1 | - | ASSTGEAF
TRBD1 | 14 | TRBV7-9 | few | ASSSFPGTGGGEQY
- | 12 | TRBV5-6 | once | ASSLGTGYNEQF
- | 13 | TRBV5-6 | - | ASSLIEKSGSPLH
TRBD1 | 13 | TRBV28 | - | ASSLADRGVQPQH
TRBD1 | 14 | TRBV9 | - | ASSADRASMNTEAF
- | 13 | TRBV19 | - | ASSIDRGMNTEAF
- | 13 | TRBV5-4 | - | ASSLAGGSPYEQY